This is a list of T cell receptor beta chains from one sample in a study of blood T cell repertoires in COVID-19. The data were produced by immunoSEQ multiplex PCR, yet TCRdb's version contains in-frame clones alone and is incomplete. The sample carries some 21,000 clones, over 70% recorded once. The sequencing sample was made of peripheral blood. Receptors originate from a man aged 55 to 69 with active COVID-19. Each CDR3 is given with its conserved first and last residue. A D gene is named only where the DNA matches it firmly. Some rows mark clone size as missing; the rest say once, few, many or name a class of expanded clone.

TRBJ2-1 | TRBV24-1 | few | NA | CATSDFWRVSSYNEQFF | TGTGCCACCAGTGATTTCTGGCGGGTGAGCTCCTACAATGAGCAGTTCTTC
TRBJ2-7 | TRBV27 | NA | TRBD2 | CASTKLISGNSYEQYF | TGTGCCAGCACCAAATTGATTAGCGGGAACTCCTACGAGCAGTACTTC
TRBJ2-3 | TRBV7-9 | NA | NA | CASTPVRADTQYF | TGTGCCAGCACCCCCGTACGGGCAGATACGCAGTATTTT
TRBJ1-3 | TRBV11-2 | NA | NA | CASSPVKDSRNTIYF | TGTGCCAGCAGTCCAGTAAAGGACAGCCGAAACACCATATATTTT
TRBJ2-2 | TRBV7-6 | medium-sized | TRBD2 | CASSLVGLAAANTGELFF | TGTGCCAGCAGCTTAGTCGGCCTAGCGGCCGCGAACACCGGGGAGCTGTTTTTT
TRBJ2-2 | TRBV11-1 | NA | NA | CASSPRQRANTGELFF | TGTGCCAGCAGCCCCCGGCAGCGGGCGAACACCGGGGAGCTGTTTTTT
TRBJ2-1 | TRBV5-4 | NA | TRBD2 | CASSPGTSGSGEQFF | TGTGCCAGCAGCCCCGGGACTAGCGGGAGCGGTGAGCAGTTCTTC
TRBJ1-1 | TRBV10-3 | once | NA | CAISDRRAEAFF | TGTGCCATCAGTGACAGGCGGGCTGAAGCTTTCTTT
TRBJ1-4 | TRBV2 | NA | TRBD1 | CASREDRGQTNEKLFF | TGTGCCAGCAGGGAGGACAGGGGGCAAACTAATGAAAAACTGTTTTTT
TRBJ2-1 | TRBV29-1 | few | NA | CSVRRSSNEQFF | TGCAGCGTTAGGCGGTCCTCTAATGAGCAGTTCTTC
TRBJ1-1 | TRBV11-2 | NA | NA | CASSRGTGQEAFF | TGTGCCAGCAGCAGGGGGACGGGCCAGGAAGCTTTCTTT
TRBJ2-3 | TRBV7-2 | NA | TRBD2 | CASSLGTSVSDTQYF | TGTGCCAGCAGCCTTGGGACTAGCGTGTCAGATACGCAGTATTTT
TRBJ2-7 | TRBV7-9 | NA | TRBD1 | CASSSRDRAHEQYF | TGTGCCAGCAGCAGCCGGGACAGGGCTCACGAGCAGTACTTC
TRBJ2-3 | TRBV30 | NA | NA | CAWSPGNSDTQYF | TGTGCCTGGAGTCCGGGAAATTCAGATACGCAGTATTTT
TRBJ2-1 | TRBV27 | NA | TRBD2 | CASSLKLAGGNEQFF | TGTGCCAGCAGTTTAAAACTAGCGGGAGGGAATGAGCAGTTCTTC
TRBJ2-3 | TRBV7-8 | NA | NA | CASSLPEGGTDTQYF | TGTGCCAGCAGCTTACCCGAAGGGGGCACAGATACGCAGTATTTT
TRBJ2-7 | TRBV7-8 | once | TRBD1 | CASSHRGQYEQYF | TGTGCCAGCAGTCACAGGGGGCAGTACGAGCAGTACTTC
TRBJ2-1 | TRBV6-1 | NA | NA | CASSDPGGVTKVEQFF | TGTGCCAGCAGTGACCCCGGGGGAGTCACTAAGGTTGAGCAGTTCTTC
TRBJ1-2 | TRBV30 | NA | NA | CAWSVRGGGYTF | TGTGCCTGGAGTGTAAGGGGAGGCGGCTACACCTTC
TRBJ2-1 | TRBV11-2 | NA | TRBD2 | CASSLIGLAGGNEQFF | TGTGCCAGCAGCTTAATTGGACTAGCGGGAGGGAATGAGCAGTTCTTC
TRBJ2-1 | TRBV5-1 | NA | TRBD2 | CASGIWEGRNEQFF | TGCGCCAGCGGTATTTGGGAGGGCCGCAATGAGCAGTTCTTC
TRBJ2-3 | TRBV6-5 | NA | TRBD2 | CASKGLAGTWDTQYF | TGTGCCAGCAAAGGACTAGCGGGAACCTGGGATACGCAGTATTTT
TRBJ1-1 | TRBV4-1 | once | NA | CASTGRGETEAFF | TGCGCCAGCACTGGCAGGGGAGAAACTGAAGCTTTCTTT
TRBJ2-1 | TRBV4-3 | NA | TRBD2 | CASSQEAGGSYNEQFF | TGCGCCAGCAGCCAAGAAGCGGGAGGCTCCTACAATGAGCAGTTCTTC
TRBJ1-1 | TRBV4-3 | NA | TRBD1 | CASSHDRENTEAFF | TGCGCCAGCAGCCACGACAGGGAGAACACTGAAGCTTTCTTT
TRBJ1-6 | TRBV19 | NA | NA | CASSIVEGSPLHF | TGTGCCAGTAGTATAGTCGAGGGTTCACCCCTCCACTTT
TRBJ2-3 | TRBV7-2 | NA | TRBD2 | CASSSPVGLAESSTDTQYF | TGTGCCAGCAGCTCCCCGGTAGGACTAGCTGAATCTAGCACAGATACGCAGTATTTT
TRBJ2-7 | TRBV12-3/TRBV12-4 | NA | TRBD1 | CASGQGVAYEQYF | TGTGCCAGCGGGCAGGGGGTCGCATACGAGCAGTACTTC
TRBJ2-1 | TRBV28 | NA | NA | CASSLDSNNEQFF | TGTGCCAGCAGTTTAGACAGCAACAATGAGCAGTTCTTC
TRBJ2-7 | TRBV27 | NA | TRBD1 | CASSPRGTGLIGSSYEQYF | TGTGCCAGCAGTCCCCGGGGGACAGGGTTAATCGGGAGCTCCTACGAGCAGTACTTC
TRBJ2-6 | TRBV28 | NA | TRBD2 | CASTLGGWRMSGANVLTF | TGTGCCAGCACCTTGGGGGGGTGGAGAATGTCTGGGGCCAACGTCCTGACTTTC
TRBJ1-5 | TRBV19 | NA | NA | CASTPRGTINQPQHF | TGTGCCAGTACCCCCAGGGGAACAATCAATCAGCCCCAGCATTTT
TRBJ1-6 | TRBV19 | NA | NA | CASSTTGSYNSPLHF | TGTGCCAGTAGCACGACAGGCTCCTATAATTCACCCCTCCACTTT
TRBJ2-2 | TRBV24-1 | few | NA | CATSDSTENTGELFF | TGTGCCACCAGTGATTCTACAGAGAACACCGGGGAGCTGTTTTTT
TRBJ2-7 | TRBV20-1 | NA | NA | CSASSLGGSSYEQYF | TGCAGTGCTAGTTCGTTAGGCGGGTCCTCCTACGAGCAGTACTTC
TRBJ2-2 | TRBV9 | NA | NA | CASSVGGLANTGELFF | TGTGCCAGCAGCGTAGGAGGGCTCGCGAACACCGGGGAGCTGTTTTTT
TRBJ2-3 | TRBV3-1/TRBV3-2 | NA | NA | CASSRTGAATDTQYF | TGTGCCAGCAGTCGTACGGGAGCTGCCACAGATACGCAGTATTTT
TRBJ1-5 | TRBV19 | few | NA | CASSIWRGRGINQPQHF | TGTGCCAGTAGTATATGGAGAGGCAGGGGCATCAATCAGCCCCAGCATTTT
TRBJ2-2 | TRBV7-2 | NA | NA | CASMGRTGELFF | TGTGCCAGTATGGGGAGGACCGGGGAGCTGTTTTTT
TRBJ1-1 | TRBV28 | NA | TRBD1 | CASSLHNRGITEAFF | TGTGCCAGCAGTTTACACAACAGGGGAATCACTGAAGCTTTCTTT